These 24 T cell receptor beta chains originate from one sample sequenced in a study of blood T cell repertoires in COVID-19. Profiling relied on immunoSEQ multiplex PCR, and the TCRdb table lists in-frame clones only, not all of them. The sample yields 220,000 or so clones, roughly 80% seen once. Sequenced input: peripheral blood. The origin of the receptors is a woman of 80 years or more with COVID-19, enrolled during active disease.

Only one count was recorded for this clone. V is TRBV2 and J is TRBJ1-2, with TRBD1 matching 7 bases. CDR1 is SNHLY and CDR2 is FYNNEI in the germline V gene. This CDR3 is 13 amino acids long. Unmatched junction bases numbered 8, after V lost 5 bases and J lost 8 bases. The CDR3 nucleotides are TGTGCCAGCAGTCGACAGGGCGCTTCGGGCTACACCTTC. This codes for CASSRQGASGYTF.

The V gene is TRBV5-4, the J gene TRBJ1-3; D is uncertain. Germline V gives CDR1 SGHNT, CDR2 YYREEE (reference sequence). The CDR3 is made up of 14 amino acids. Trimming cost V 9 bases and J 1 base, with 14 bases left between them. CDR3 protein: CATAQEVSGNTIYF. In DNA form, the CDR3 reads TGTGCCACCGCGCAGGAGGTTTCTGGAAACACCATATATTTT.

This chain's CDR3 is CASSPGTGGFYEQYF. As DNA, the CDR3 is TGTGCCAGTAGTCCCGGGACAGGGGGTTTCTACGAGCAGTACTTC. The chain joins TRBV19 to TRBJ2-7; 11 bases line up with TRBD1. CDR3 length equals 15 residues. After removal of 5 bases from V and 3 bases from J, the junction contained 6 bases not matched to a gene. Germline V lookup: CDR1 LNHDA, CDR2 SQIVND (reference sequence).

The V and J genes are TRBV6-1 and TRBJ1-1; no clear D. V lost 2 bases, J lost 1 base, and 14 bases lay in between. The germline V gene has CDR1 MNHNS and CDR2 SASEGT. The CDR3 sequence is 16 residues long. The CDR3 coding sequence is TGTGCCAGCAGTGAACCAAGAGGGCGAAGGAACACTGAAGCTTTCTTT. Translating it yields CASSEPRGRRNTEAFF.

The chain uses TRBV19 and TRBJ2-5; D not certain. The CDR3 is 20 residues long. Trimming left V 5 bases short and J 4 bases short, with 32 bases between. Per germline, CDR1 LNHDA and CDR2 SQIVND (reference sequence). In DNA, the CDR3 is TGTGCCAGTAGTCGACTTACCTCCGACCAAGCCACCAAGAACATAGAGACCCAGTACTTC. The encoded protein is CASSRLTSDQATKNIETQYF.

V and J are TRBV7-2 and TRBJ2-2; 7 nucleotides line up with TRBD1. The V and J ends lost 6 bases and 3 bases, in that order; junction bases with no gene match: 4. The germline gives CDR1 SGHTA, CDR2 FQGNSA. The CDR3 is made up of 14 amino acids. In nucleotides, the CDR3 is TGTGCCAGCAGAAGGGGGCGCGACACCGGGGAGCTGTTTTTT. Translating it yields CASRRGRDTGELFF. The variable domain in full, completed from reference TRBV7-2 and TRBJ2-2, reads GAGVSQSPSNKVTEKGKDVELRCDPISGHTALYWYRQSLGQGLEFLIYFQGNSAPDKSGLPSDRFSAERTGGSVSTLTIQRTQQEDSAVYLCASRRGRDTGELFFGEGSRLTVL.

This chain joins TRBV4-3 and TRBJ2-1, with D possibly matching TRBD2 (6 bases). CDR3 length: 17 residues. CDR1 is LGHNA, CDR2 YSLEER, per germline. Trimming cost V 3 bases and J 8 bases, with 23 bases left between them. The CDR3: CASSQGVSRRDIYEQFF. The CDR3 DNA reads TGCGCCAGCAGCCAGGGGGTTTCACGGAGGGATATCTATGAGCAGTTCTTC.

Here the CDR3 DNA reads TGTGCCAGCAGCCGCGGGGGGTTAGCGGGTAGCTCCTACAATGAGCAGTTCTTC. The encoded protein is CASSRGGLAGSSYNEQFF. This rearrangement joins TRBV11-3 to TRBJ2-1, with TRBD2 matching 8 bases. CDR1 and CDR2 (germline): SGHNT, YENEEA. CDR3 length: 18 amino acids. Trimming at V came to 5 bases and at J to 0 bases, leaving 12 bases not matched to a gene.

This clone was recorded only once. J is TRBJ2-7 and V is TRBV6-5; 7 positions agree with TRBD1. V dropped 4 bases and J dropped 3; count of bases not matched to a gene: 6. Germline CDR1 MNHEY, CDR2 SVGAGI. The CDR3 is 14 residues long. CDR3 loop: CASSSKTGNYEQYF. DNA for the CDR3: TGTGCCAGCAGTTCCAAGACAGGGAACTACGAGCAGTACTTC.

The chain uses TRBV19 and TRBJ1-5, with unresolved D. This CDR3 region has 14 residues. Germline lookup yields CDR1 LNHDA and CDR2 SQIVND (reference sequence). V lost 0 bases, J lost 4 bases, and 7 bases lay in between. CDR3 in amino acids: CASSIDEGNQPQHF. As DNA, the CDR3 is TGTGCCAGTAGTATAGATGAGGGAAATCAGCCCCAGCATTTT. The variable domain in full, with the rest retrieved from reference TRBV19 and TRBJ1-5, is DGGITQSPKYLFRKEGQNVTLSCEQNLNHDAMYWYRQDPGQGLRLIYYSQIVNDFQKGDIAEGYSVSREKKESFPLTVTSAQKNPTAFYLCASSIDEGNQPQHFGDGTRLSIL.

V is TRBV13 and J is TRBJ1-6, with D perhaps matching TRBD1 (6 bases). V gave up 4 bases and J gave up 5 bases, with 9 bases separating them. The CDR3 contains 14 residues. The germline V gene has CDR1 PRHDT and CDR2 FYEKMQ (reference sequence). CDR3 region: CASSSRTDNSPLHF. As DNA, the CDR3 is TGTGCCAGCAGCTCAAGGACAGATAATTCACCCCTCCACTTT.

The genes are TRBV6-5 and TRBJ1-5, with 8 positions matching TRBD1. CDR1 MNHEY and CDR2 SVGAGI come from the germline V gene. CDR3 size: 15 residues. The V gene end was trimmed by 7 bases and the J gene end by 1 base; junction bases not matched to a gene: 6. In nucleotides, the CDR3 is TGTGCCAGCACCAGGGGGCGCGGGAGCAATCAGCCCCAGCATTTT. It codes for CASTRGRGSNQPQHF.

V usage is TRBV28 and J usage is TRBJ1-1, with no clear D. The CDR3 runs to 16 residues. V was shortened by 2 bases and J by 1 base, with 14 bases between the two germline ends. CDR1 is MDHEN and CDR2 is SYDVKM in the germline V gene. CDR3 DNA: TGTGCCAGCAGTTTAAATCCCACAGCACAGAACACTGAAGCTTTCTTT. It translates to CASSLNPTAQNTEAFF.

This clone came up once. J is TRBJ1-6 and V is TRBV5-1; a weak D match, TRBD1 (6 bases). The CDR3 is made up of 16 amino acids. The germline V gene has CDR1 SGHRS and CDR2 YFSETQ. V gave up 1 base and J gave up 7 bases, with 15 bases separating them. The CDR3 is CASSLSSDRPNSPLHF. CDR3 in DNA: TGCGCCAGCAGCTTGAGTTCCGACAGGCCAAATTCACCCCTCCACTTT.

CDR3 nucleotide sequence: TGTGCCAGCAGTTCTTACCTCGGGACTTCGGACACCATATATTTT. This gives the protein CASSSYLGTSDTIYF. The V and J genes are TRBV3-1 (or the pseudogene TRBV3-2) and TRBJ1-3, with D possibly TRBD1 on 5 matching bases. Trimming took off 6 bases at V and 8 bases at J, with 20 bases between the two ends. The CDR3 covers 15 residues. Germline V lookup: CDR1 LGHDT, CDR2 YNNKEL (reference sequence).

The chain joins TRBV28 to TRBJ2-1; 8 nucleotides line up with TRBD1. There are 12 residues in the CDR3. Per the germline V gene, CDR1 is MDHEN and CDR2 is SYDVKM. V lost 8 bases to trimming and J lost 3 bases; unmatched junction nucleotides: 0. CDR3 sequence reads: CASGQGYNEQFF. The CDR3 nucleotides are TGTGCCAGCGGACAGGGCTACAATGAGCAGTTCTTC.

This clone occurred once. The rearrangement links TRBV19 to TRBJ2-4; the D gene is possibly TRBD1 (5 bases). The V end was cut by 3 bases, the J end by 6 bases, with 9 bases between. The CDR3 sequence is 13 residues long. Looked up from germline, CDR1 is LNHDA and CDR2 is SQIVND (reference sequence). CDR3 nucleotides: TGTGCCAGTAGTATGGTGGGGCGAAACATTCAGTACTTC. It encodes CASSMVGRNIQYF.

The rearrangement joins TRBV11-2 to TRBJ1-1; perhaps TRBD1 as D (5 bases). Trimming left V 5 bases short and J 10 bases short, with 14 bases between. Germline V gives CDR1 SGHAT, CDR2 FQNNGV. This CDR3 comprises 12 residues. The CDR3 nucleotides read TGTGCCAGCAGCCCGAAGGGGTGGGGAGCTTTCTTT. Protein: CASSPKGWGAFF.

The chain recombines TRBV7-2 with TRBJ1-3, with 7 bases fitting TRBD1. V lost 2 bases and J lost 8; bases outside the gene matches: 3. CDR3 length equals 13 residues. Per germline, CDR1 SGHTA and CDR2 FQGNSA. The CDR3 DNA reads TGTGCCAGCAGCTTATACAGGGGTGACACCATATATTTT. This codes for CASSLYRGDTIYF. The full variable domain, completed using reference TRBV7-2 and TRBJ1-3, is GAGVSQSPSNKVTEKGKDVELRCDPISGHTALYWYRQSLGQGLEFLIYFQGNSAPDKSGLPSDRFSAERTGGSVSTLTIQRTQQEDSAVYLCASSLYRGDTIYFGEGSWLTVV.

The sample holds a few counts of this clone. This chain connects TRBV7-2 to TRBJ1-2; 8 bases align to TRBD1. J was trimmed by 6 bases and V by 3 bases; bases with no gene match: 3. Germline CDR1 reads SGHTA; CDR2 reads FQGNSA. There are 13 residues in the CDR3. The CDR3 sequence: CASSFQGAHGYTF. CDR3 coding DNA: TGTGCCAGCAGCTTTCAGGGGGCCCATGGCTACACCTTC.

The genes are TRBV30 and TRBJ1-1; weak D call: TRBD1 (6 bases). The CDR3 totals 13 residues. V lost 4 bases to trimming and J lost 3 bases, with 12 bases between them. CDR1 and CDR2 from the germline V gene are GTSNPN and SVGIG (reference sequence). CDR3 region: CAWKGDGDTEAFF. The CDR3 DNA is TGTGCCTGGAAGGGGGACGGGGACACTGAAGCTTTCTTT.

The rearrangement joins TRBV7-6 to TRBJ2-3; TRBD1 matches at 9 bases. Germline CDR1 SGHVS, CDR2 FNYEAQ. The CDR3 loop spans 17 amino acids. V lost 4 bases, J lost 7 bases, and 15 bases stayed unmatched. The CDR3 sequence: CASSSSAQDRGRNTQYF. The DNA of the CDR3 is TGTGCCAGCAGCTCAAGCGCACAGGACAGGGGAAGGAATACGCAGTATTTT. Filled out from reference TRBV7-6 and TRBJ2-3, the complete variable domain reads GAGVSQSPRYKVTKRGQDVALRCDPISGHVSLYWYRQALGQGPEFLTYFNYEAQQDKSGLPNDRFSAERPEGSISTLTIQRTEQRDSAMYRCASSSSAQDRGRNTQYFGPGTRLTVL.

This chain connects TRBV2 to TRBJ2-5, with a possible D match to TRBD1 (5 bases). This CDR3 region has 13 residues. V was pared by 7 bases and J by 2 bases, with 11 bases between. CDR1 and CDR2 (germline): SNHLY, FYNNEI. DNA of the CDR3: TGTGCCAGCATCCTGACAGTACAAGAGACCCAGTACTTC. Translated, it gives CASILTVQETQYF. Supplemented by reference TRBV2 and TRBJ2-5, the full variable domain reads EPEVTQTPSHQVTQMGQEVILRCVPISNHLYFYWYRQILGQKVEFLVSFYNNEISEKSEIFDDQFSVERPDGSNFTLKIRSTKLEDSAMYFCASILTVQETQYFGPGTRLLVL.

The chain couples TRBV25-1 to TRBJ1-1; a weak D match, TRBD1 (6 bases). Germline V gene data show CDR1 as MGHDK and CDR2 as SYGVNS. Trimming stripped 4 bases from V and 11 bases from J, with 14 bases between. The CDR3 runs 12 residues. The CDR3, as DNA: TGTGCCAGCAGTGGACTTGACAGGCGGGCTTTCTTT. This translates into CASSGLDRRAFF.